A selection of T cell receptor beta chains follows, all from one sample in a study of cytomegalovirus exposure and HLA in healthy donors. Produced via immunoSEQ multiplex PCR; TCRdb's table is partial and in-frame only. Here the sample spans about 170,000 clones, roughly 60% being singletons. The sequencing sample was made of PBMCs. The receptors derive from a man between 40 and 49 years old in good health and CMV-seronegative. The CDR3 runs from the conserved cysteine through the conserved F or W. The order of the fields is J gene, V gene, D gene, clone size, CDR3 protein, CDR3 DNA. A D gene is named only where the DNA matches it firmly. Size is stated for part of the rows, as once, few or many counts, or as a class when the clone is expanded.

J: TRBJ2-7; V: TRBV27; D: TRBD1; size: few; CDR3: CASRLRDSYEQYF; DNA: TGTGCCAGCAGACTCCGGGACAGTTACGAGCAGTACTTC
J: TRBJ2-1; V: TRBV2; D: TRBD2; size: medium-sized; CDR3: CASSSGGELASEQFF; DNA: TGTGCCAGCAGCAGCGGGGGGGAGTTGGCAAGTGAGCAGTTCTTC
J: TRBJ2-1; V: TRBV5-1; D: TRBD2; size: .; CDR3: CASSPTSGTTYNEQFF; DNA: TGCGCCAGCAGTCCTACTAGCGGGACAACCTACAATGAGCAGTTCTTC
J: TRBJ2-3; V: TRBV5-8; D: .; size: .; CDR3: CASSLGGTAFRTDTQYF; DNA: TGTGCCAGCAGCTTAGGAGGGACAGCCTTTCGCACAGATACGCAGTATTTT
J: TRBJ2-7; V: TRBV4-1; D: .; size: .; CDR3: CASSQDLGAAEQYF; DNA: TGCGCCAGCAGCCAAGATCTTGGCGCGGCCGAGCAGTACTTC
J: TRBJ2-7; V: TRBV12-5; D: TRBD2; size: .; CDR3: CASGTSLTYEQYF; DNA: TGTGCTAGTGGGACTAGCTTAACCTACGAGCAGTACTTC
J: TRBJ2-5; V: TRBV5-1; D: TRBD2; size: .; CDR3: CASSLPTGGEGETQYF; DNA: TGCGCCAGCAGCCTCCCCACCGGAGGGGAGGGAGAGACCCAGTACTTC
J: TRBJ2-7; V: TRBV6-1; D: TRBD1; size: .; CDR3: CASKTGGPDEQYF; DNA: TGTGCCAGCAAGACAGGGGGCCCAGACGAGCAGTACTTC
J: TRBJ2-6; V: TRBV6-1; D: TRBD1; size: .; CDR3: CASNRQGAGANVLTF; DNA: TGTGCCAGCAACCGACAGGGGGCTGGGGCCAACGTCCTGACTTTC
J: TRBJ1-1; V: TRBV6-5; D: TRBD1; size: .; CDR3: CASSRQGISTEAFF; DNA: TGTGCCAGCAGTAGACAGGGGATTAGCACTGAAGCTTTCTTT
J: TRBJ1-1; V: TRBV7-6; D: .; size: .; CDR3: CASSLGLGSEAFF; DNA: TGTGCCAGCAGCTTAGGACTCGGGTCTGAAGCTTTCTTT
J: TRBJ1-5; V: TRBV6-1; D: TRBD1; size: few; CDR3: CASSTFRGEPQHF; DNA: TGTGCCAGCAGTACATTCAGGGGGGAGCCCCAGCATTTT
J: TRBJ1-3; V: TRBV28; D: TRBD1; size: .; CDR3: CASSFIGRQGPGNTIYF; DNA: TGTGCCAGCAGTTTCATTGGAAGACAGGGTCCCGGAAACACCATATATTTT
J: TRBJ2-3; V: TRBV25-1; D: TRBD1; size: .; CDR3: CASRDRGSTDTQYF; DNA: TGTGCCAGCAGGGACAGGGGGTCCACAGATACGCAGTATTTT
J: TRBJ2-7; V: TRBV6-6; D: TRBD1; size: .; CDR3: CASSATDRVSYEQYF; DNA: TGTGCCAGCAGCGCGACCGACAGGGTTTCCTACGAGCAGTACTTC
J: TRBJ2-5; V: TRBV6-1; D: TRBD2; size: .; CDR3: CASSETSGVPETQYF; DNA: TGTGCCAGCAGTGAAACTAGCGGGGTCCCCGAGACCCAGTACTTC
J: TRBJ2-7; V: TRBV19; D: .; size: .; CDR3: CASSTGVTREQYF; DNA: TGTGCCAGTAGTACCGGGGTGACGAGGGAGCAGTACTTC
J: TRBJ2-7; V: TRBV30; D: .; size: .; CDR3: CAWSSGYTYEQYF; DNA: TGTGCCTGGAGTTCAGGGTATACCTACGAGCAGTACTTC
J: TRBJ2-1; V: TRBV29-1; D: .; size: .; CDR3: CSVEDGNEQFF; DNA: TGCAGCGTTGAAGACGGTAATGAGCAGTTCTTC
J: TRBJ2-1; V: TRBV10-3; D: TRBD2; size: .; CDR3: CAISEFASGRAFNNEQFF; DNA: TGTGCCATCAGTGAGTTTGCTAGCGGGAGGGCCTTTAACAATGAGCAGTTCTTC
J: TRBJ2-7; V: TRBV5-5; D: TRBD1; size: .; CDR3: CASTQGQSSSYEQYF; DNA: TGTGCCAGCACCCAGGGACAGAGCAGCTCCTACGAGCAGTACTTC
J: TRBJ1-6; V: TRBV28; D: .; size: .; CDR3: CASRAQVSYNSPLHF; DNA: TGTGCCAGCAGGGCGCAGGTCTCCTATAATTCACCCCTCCACTTT
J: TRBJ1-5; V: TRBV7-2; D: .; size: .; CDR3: CASTLHYNQPQHF; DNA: TGTGCCAGCACCCTACACTATAATCAGCCCCAGCATTTT
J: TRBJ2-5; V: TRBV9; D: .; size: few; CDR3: CASSVAASEETQYF; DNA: TGTGCCAGCAGCGTAGCTGCTAGTGAAGAGACCCAGTACTTC
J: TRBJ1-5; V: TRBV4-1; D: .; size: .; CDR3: CASSRLQGQGQPQHF; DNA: TGCGCCAGCAGCCGGTTACAAGGGCAGGGTCAGCCCCAGCATTTT
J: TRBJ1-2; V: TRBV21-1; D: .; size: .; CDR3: CASSPWQWADNYGYTF; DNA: TGTGCCAGCAGCCCTTGGCAGTGGGCCGATAACTATGGCTACACCTTC
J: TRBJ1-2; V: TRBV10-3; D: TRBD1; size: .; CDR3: CAISESTGGNYGYTF; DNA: TGTGCCATCAGTGAGTCAACAGGGGGTAACTATGGCTACACCTTC
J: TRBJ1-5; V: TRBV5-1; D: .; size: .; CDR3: CASSLDGGSNQPQHF; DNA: TGCGCCAGCAGCTTGGATGGGGGGAGCAATCAGCCCCAGCATTTT
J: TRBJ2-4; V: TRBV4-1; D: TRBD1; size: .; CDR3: CASRGQGTNTLAKNIQYF; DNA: TGCGCCAGCAGGGGACAGGGGACGAATACCTTAGCCAAAAACATTCAGTACTTC
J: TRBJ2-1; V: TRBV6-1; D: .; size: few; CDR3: CASSDRYNEQFF; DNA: TGTGCCAGCAGCGACAGGTACAATGAGCAGTTCTTC
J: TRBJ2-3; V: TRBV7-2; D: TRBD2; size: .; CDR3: CASSILAGGATDTQYF; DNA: TGTGCCAGCAGCATACTAGCGGGGGGGGCCACAGATACGCAGTATTTT
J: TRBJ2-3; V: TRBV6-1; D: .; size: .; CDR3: CALRGGGLGTDTQYF; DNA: TGTGCCCTCCGAGGGGGGGGCCTTGGCACAGATACGCAGTATTTT
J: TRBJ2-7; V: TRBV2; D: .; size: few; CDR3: CASTQEGYEQYF; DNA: TGTGCCAGCACCCAGGAGGGTTACGAGCAGTACTTC
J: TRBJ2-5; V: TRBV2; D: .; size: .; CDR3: CASSVTRVAQETQYF; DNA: TGTGCCAGCAGTGTTACGCGTGTCGCCCAAGAGACCCAGTACTTC
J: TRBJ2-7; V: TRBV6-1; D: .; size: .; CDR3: CASSTGRGNSYEQYF; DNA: TGTGCCAGCAGTACAGGGCGAGGGAACTCCTACGAGCAGTACTTC
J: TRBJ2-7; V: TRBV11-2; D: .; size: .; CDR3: CASSLGTGAYEQYF; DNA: TGTGCCAGCAGCTTAGGTACGGGGGCCTACGAGCAGTACTTC
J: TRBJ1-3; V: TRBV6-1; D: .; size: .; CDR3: CASSAPVNSGNTIYF; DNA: TGTGCCAGCAGTGCCCCTGTTAACTCTGGAAACACCATATATTTT
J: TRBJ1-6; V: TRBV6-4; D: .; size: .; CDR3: CASSVGPRNSPLHF; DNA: TGTGCCAGCAGTGTGGGGCCGCGGAATTCACCCCTCCACTTT
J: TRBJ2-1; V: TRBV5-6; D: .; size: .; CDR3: CASSLTELYNEQFF; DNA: TGTGCCAGCAGCTTAACAGAGTTGTACAATGAGCAGTTCTTC
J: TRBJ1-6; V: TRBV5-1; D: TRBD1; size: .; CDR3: CASSSTGGAGSNSPLHF; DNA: TGCGCCAGCAGCTCAACAGGGGGCGCAGGGAGTAATTCACCCCTCCACTTT
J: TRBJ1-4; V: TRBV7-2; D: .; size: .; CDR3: CASSQDRYNEKLFF; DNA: TGTGCCAGCAGCCAGGACAGATATAATGAAAAACTGTTTTTT
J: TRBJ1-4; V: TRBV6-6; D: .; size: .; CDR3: CASSYKTVNPREKLFF; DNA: TGTGCCAGCAGTTACAAGACAGTGAACCCGCGGGAAAAACTGTTTTTT
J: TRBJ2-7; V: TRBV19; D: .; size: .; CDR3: CASSIDRGISEQYF; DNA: TGTGCCAGTAGTATAGATCGGGGGATCAGCGAGCAGTACTTC
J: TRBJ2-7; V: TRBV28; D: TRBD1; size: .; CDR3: CASRRQGGRTYEQYF; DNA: TGTGCCAGCAGACGACAGGGGGGAAGAACCTACGAGCAGTACTTC
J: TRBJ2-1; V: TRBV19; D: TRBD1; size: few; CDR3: CASSIRGQGANEQFF; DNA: TGTGCCAGTAGTATACGGGGACAGGGGGCCAATGAGCAGTTCTTC
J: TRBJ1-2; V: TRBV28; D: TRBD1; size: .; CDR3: CASSLHRGNYGYTF; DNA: TGTGCCAGCAGTTTGCACAGGGGGAACTATGGCTACACCTTC
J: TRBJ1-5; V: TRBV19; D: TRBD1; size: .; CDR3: CASSTWDRGFNQPQHF; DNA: TGTGCCAGTAGTACTTGGGACAGGGGCTTCAATCAGCCCCAGCATTTT
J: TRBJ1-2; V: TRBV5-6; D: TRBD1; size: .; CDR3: CASSPQGAGYGYTF; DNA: TGTGCCAGCAGCCCACAGGGGGCCGGCTATGGCTACACCTTC
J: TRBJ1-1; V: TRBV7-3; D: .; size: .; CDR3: CASSLTRSTEAFF; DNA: TGTGCCAGCAGCTTAACACGGAGCACTGAAGCTTTCTTT
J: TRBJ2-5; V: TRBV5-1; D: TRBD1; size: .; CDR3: CASSGDRGETQYF; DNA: TGCGCCAGCAGCGGGGACAGGGGAGAGACCCAGTACTTC
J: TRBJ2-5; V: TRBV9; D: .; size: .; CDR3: CASSVGGGSGFGTQYF; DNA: TGTGCCAGCAGCGTCGGCGGAGGTTCCGGTTTTGGGACCCAGTACTTC
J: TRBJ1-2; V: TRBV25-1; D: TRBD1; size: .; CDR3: CASSAPHWGTASNYGYTF; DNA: TGTGCCAGCAGTGCGCCTCATTGGGGGACAGCTTCTAACTATGGCTACACCTTC
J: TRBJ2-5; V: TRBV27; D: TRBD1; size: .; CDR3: CASSRQGARVQETQYF; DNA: TGTGCCAGCAGTCGACAGGGGGCGCGGGTCCAAGAGACCCAGTACTTC
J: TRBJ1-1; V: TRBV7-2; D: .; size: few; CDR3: CASSLGVANTEAFF; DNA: TGTGCCAGCAGCTTAGGTGTGGCGAACACTGAAGCTTTCTTT
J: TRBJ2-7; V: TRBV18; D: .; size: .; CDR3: CASSPIQGAEQYF; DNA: TGTGCCAGCTCACCAATACAGGGCGCCGAGCAGTACTTC